This TCR beta chain was sequenced during a study of radiation and T cells in renal cell carcinoma (dated by TCRdb to about 2020). Context from the whole study: The samples were drawn from a clinical trial, where primary renal cell carcinomas were treated with 15 Gy of stereotactic body radiation therapy and then removed by nephrectomy 4 weeks afterward. TCR beta sequencing covered over 50 samples in total, comprising around 26 tumors and 27 peripheral blood samples. A total of 4 million to 5 million unique CDR3 nucleotide sequences, encoding 2,500,000 or so unique CDR3 amino acid sequences, were found across all 53 samples. Results and caveats for the whole study, not just this receptor: Dynamics of the blood repertoire were not tracked past 4 weeks after treatment. In blood, the top tumor clonotypes increased between baseline and 2 weeks post-radiation and then shrank by 4 weeks, which suggests that tumor-resident clones expanded only transiently. Effects of radiation dose or scheduling on the TCR repertoire could not be addressed with the single-armed trial design. Because pretreatment tumor biopsies were not available, the baseline intratumoral presence of clonotypes could not be determined.

As regards this clone: No cognate antigen has been identified for it. Base-call qualities are not available, and no considerably larger clone is one nucleotide away.

The immunoSEQ kit was used, according to the manufacturer's recommendations, to generate TCR beta libraries from genomic DNA. To prepare the libraries, a first multiplex PCR with proprietary primers was run, followed by a second PCR that added unique barcodes, and a bead cleanup was done after each round. A positive control reaction and a negative control reaction, both provided in the kit, were run with every batch of samples. The final libraries underwent checking on an Agilent 4200 TapeStation D1000 ScreenTape, volumetric pooling, and quantification by qPCR. Sequencing was performed on an Illumina NextSeq500 using a MidOutput 150-cycle cartridge, with 156 Read1 cycles, 15 Index1 cycles, and the kit custom primers. The pooled library was loaded at roughly 0.94 pM with a 20% PhiX control spike-in. In the authors' own workflow: The vendor-processed data were analyzed in R, and a clonotype was defined as all T cells that share the same CDR3 nucleotide sequence. In the clone abundance analyses, frequencies were normalized to the 10,000 most abundant clones in each sample. Before analysis, public T cell clones were removed, and these numbered fewer than five per sample on average. Tumor-enriched and baseline blood-enriched clonotypes were defined by at least a 32-fold difference in abundance between compartments. A beta-binomial differential abundance model was used to identify clonotypes that expanded or contracted between blood time points. The Baroni-Urbani and Buser coefficient was used to measure tumor-blood repertoire similarity, and groups were compared with two-tailed Wilcoxon tests in R. TCRdb obtained this table from immuneACCESS and retained in-frame rearrangements with V and J assigned. These tables miss some clones; where compared with another copy, unresolved V genes account for less than half of the shortfall, and the remainder is unexplained. V, J and clone size reflect that table, while D and trimming were determined from the DNA. This sample is represented by 160,000 or so clones; around 90% of them were singletons. The ten most abundant clones make up 10% to 15% of the sample.

Trimming leaves V shorter by 2 bases and J shorter by 2 bases, with the junction holding 0 bases beyond the gene matches. Sequences SGHRS (CDR1) and YFSETQ (CDR2) are obtained from the germline V gene. The CDR3 numbers 14 residues from cysteine through phenylalanine. The retained sequence is limited to the CDR3, 42 bases, with the frame set at the first base. In light of the paper, this sample's time point label describes: blood 2 weeks post-SBRT. The treatment or condition label here, explained by the study, means: 15 Gy SBRT to primary tumor, nephrectomy 4 weeks later. To follow tumor-enriched clonotypes, serial peripheral blood was collected from radiation-treated patients at baseline and at 2 weeks and 4 weeks after SBRT. All patients had renal cell carcinoma with clear cell pathology. The QIAamp DNA Blood Mini Kit (Qiagen) was used to prepare genomic DNA for TCR sequencing. Only samples passing all quality control checks were included in the analyses.

The source is a woman aged 45-60 years with renal cell carcinoma. This chain joins TRBV5-1 to TRBJ2-7; 11 bases in the junction line up with TRBD2. The sequenced sample was blood, obtained from a patient whose treatment included radiotherapy and nephrectomy. This receptor has the CDR3 CASSFSGGAYEQYF. The DNA sequence is given as TGCGCCAGCAGCTTTAGCGGGGGGGCCTACGAGCAGTACTTC.